This TCR beta chain was recorded in a study of OX40 agonist ivuxolimab in advanced cancers. At the level of the study: In three patients, partial responses were observed, one with hepatocellular carcinoma and two with cutaneous melanoma. Study findings and constraints: Clones of CD4+ and CD8+ blood T cells grew by week 6 at doses of 0.1 to 3.0 mg/kg.

Method: immunoSEQ multiplex PCR; TCRdb's copy keeps in-frame clones and lacks some. Of 87,000 or so clones listed, 87% are singletons. As concerns this clone: Antigen unknown.

The sampling schedule covered blood at baseline, cycle 4 day 1, and cycle 7 day 1. This TCR derives from an adult with an advanced solid tumor such as melanoma, head and neck, liver or kidney cancer. The specimen was CD4+ or CD8+ T cells sorted from blood, collected in a trial of the OX40 agonist ivuxolimab.

The CDR3 bases are TGTGCCAGCAGCAAATGGGACAGCATCTCCTACGAGCAGTACTTC. Translating it yields CASSKWDSISYEQYF. V and J are TRBV11-2 and TRBJ2-7; 7 positions match TRBD1. The CDR3 totals 15 residues. Germline V gene lookup returns CDR1 SGHAT and CDR2 FQNNGV. V shed 5 bases and J 0 bases; nucleotides not matched to a gene: 7. Full variable domain (rest looked up from reference TRBV11-2 and TRBJ2-7): EAGVAQSPRYKIIEKRQSVAFWCNPISGHATLYWYQQILGQGPKLLIQFQNNGVVDDSQLPKDRFSAERLKGVDSTLKIQPAKLEDSAVYLCASSKWDSISYEQYFGPGTRLTVT.